This TCR beta chain was retrieved from a study of spatial heterogeneity in lung cancer. Findings of the study overall: Counts of expanded intratumoral alpha and beta TCRs tracked tumor mutation counts. Ubiquitous and regional expanded TCR counts mirrored ubiquitous and regional nonsynonymous mutation counts, respectively.

Time point reported: sample taken at primary tumor resection. A single record per CDR3 protein comes from TCRdb applying MiXCR to the 5' RACE reads. Here the sample spans thousands of distinct CDR3 sequences, 15% being singletons. By sample fraction, this clonotype is medium-sized. No antigen is known for it. This TCR derives from a male donor with early-stage non-small cell lung cancer. Source: lung tumor tissue, taken at surgery.

In DNA, the CDR3 is TGTGCCAGCAGTGAAAGGGCAGGGAGAGATGATACGCAGTATTTT. Its protein is CASSERAGRDDTQYF. The V call is TRBV2, the J call TRBJ2-3; the D gene could be TRBD1 or TRBD2 (5 bases each). The germline V gene has CDR1 SNHLY and CDR2 FYNNEI. V lost 2 bases and J lost 6, with 15 bases in between. This CDR3 is built from 15 residues.